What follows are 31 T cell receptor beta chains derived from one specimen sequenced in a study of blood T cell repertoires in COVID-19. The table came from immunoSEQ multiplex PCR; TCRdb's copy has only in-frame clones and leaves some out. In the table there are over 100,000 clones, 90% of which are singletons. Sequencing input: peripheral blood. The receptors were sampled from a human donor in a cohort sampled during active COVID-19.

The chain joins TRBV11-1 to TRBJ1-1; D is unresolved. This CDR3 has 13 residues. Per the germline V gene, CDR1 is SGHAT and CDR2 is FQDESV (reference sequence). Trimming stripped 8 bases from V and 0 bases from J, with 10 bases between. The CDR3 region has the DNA TGTGCCAGCGGCCAAGACATGAACACTGAAGCTTTCTTT. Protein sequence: CASGQDMNTEAFF.

The CDR3 DNA reads TGTGCCAGCAGCCAAGCCAGGGGAAACACTGAAGCTTTCTTT. Translating gives CASSQARGNTEAFF. The chain links TRBV3-1 (or the pseudogene TRBV3-2) to TRBJ1-1; D is possibly TRBD1 (6 bases). V gave up 1 base and J gave up 2 bases, with 8 bases separating them. CDR3 length: 14 amino acids. Germline lookup yields CDR1 LGHDT and CDR2 YNNKEL (reference sequence).

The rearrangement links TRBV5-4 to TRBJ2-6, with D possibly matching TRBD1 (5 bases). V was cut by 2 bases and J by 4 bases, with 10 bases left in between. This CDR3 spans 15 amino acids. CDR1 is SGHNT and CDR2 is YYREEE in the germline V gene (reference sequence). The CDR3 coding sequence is TGTGCCAGCAGCTTCAGGGTAACCGGGGCCAACGTCCTGACTTTC. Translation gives CASSFRVTGANVLTF. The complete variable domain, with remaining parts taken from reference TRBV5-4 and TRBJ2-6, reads ETGVTQSPTHLIKTRGQQVTLRCSSQSGHNTVSWYQQALGQGPQFIFQYYREEENGRGNFPPRFSGLQFPNYSSELNVNALELDDSALYLCASSFRVTGANVLTFGAGSRLTVL.

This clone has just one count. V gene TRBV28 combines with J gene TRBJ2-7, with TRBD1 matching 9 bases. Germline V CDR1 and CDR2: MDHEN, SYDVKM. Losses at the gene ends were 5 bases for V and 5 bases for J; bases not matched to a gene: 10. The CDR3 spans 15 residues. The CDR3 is CASSAAGTGSHEQYF. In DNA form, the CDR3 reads TGTGCCAGCAGTGCGGCGGGGACAGGGTCCCACGAGCAGTACTTC.

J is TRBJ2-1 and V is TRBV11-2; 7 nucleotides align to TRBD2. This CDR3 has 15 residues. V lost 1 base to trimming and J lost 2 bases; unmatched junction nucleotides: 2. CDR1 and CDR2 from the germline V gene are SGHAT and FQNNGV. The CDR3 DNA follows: TGTGCCAGCAGCTTAGTAACTAGCGCCTACAATGAGCAGTTCTTC. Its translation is CASSLVTSAYNEQFF.

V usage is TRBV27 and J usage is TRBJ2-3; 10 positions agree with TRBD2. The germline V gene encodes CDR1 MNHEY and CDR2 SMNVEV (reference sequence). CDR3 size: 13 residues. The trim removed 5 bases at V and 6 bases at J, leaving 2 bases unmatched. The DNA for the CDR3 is TGTGCCAGCAGTCGGACTAGCGGCGATACGCAGTATTTT. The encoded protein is CASSRTSGDTQYF.

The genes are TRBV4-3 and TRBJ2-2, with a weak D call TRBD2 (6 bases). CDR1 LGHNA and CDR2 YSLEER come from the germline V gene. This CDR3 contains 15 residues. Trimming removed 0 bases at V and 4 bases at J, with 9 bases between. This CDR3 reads CASSQDGGTTGELFF. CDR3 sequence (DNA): TGCGCCAGCAGCCAAGATGGCGGGACCACCGGGGAGCTGTTTTTT.

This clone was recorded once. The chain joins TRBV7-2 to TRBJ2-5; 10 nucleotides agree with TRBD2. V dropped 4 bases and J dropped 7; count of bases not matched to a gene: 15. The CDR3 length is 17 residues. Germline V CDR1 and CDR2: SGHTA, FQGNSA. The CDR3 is CASSYDPPLAGDGTQYF. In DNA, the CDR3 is TGTGCCAGCAGCTACGACCCCCCTCTAGCGGGAGATGGGACCCAGTACTTC.

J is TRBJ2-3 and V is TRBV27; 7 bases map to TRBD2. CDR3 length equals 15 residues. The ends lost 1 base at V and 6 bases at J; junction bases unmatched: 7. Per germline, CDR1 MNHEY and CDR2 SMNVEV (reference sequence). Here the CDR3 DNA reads TGTGCCAGCAGTTTATTGGGGGGAGGGCCGGATACGCAGTATTTT. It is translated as CASSLLGGGPDTQYF.

The CDR3 DNA reads TGTGCCAGCAGTCGGGACAGGGGGCGCGAGGGCTACACCTTC. Encoded protein: CASSRDRGREGYTF. The genes are TRBV6-5 and TRBJ1-2; 12 positions agree with TRBD1. CDR1 MNHEY and CDR2 SVGAGI come from the germline V gene. This CDR3 is built from 14 residues. V dropped 5 bases and J dropped 8; count of bases not matched to a gene: 6.

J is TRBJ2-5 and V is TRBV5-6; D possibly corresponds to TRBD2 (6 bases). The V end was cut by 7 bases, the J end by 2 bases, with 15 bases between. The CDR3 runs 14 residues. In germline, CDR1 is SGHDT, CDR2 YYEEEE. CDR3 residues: CASGGNFGQETQYF. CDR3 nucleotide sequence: TGTGCCAGCGGAGGGAACTTCGGGCAAGAGACCCAGTACTTC.

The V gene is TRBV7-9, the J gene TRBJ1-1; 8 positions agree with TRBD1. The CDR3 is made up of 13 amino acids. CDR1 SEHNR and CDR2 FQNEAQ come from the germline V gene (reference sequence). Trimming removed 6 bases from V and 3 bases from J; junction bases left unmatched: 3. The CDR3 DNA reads TGTGCCAGCAGTCAACAGGGGGACACTGAAGCTTTCTTT. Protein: CASSQQGDTEAFF.

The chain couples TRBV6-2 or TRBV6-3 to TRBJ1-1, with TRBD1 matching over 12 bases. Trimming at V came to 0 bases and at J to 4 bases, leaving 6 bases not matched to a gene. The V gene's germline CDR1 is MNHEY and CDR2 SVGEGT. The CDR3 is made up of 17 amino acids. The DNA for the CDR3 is TGTGCCAGCAGTTACTCGGGGACAGGGGGCTTGAGCACTGAAGCTTTCTTT. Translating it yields CASSYSGTGGLSTEAFF.

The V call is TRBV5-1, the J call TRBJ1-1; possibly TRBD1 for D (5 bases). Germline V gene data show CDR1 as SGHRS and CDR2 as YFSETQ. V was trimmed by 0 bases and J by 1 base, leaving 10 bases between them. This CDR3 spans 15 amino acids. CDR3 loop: CASSLDGGRNTEAFF. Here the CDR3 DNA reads TGCGCCAGCAGCTTGGACGGGGGGAGGAACACTGAAGCTTTCTTT.

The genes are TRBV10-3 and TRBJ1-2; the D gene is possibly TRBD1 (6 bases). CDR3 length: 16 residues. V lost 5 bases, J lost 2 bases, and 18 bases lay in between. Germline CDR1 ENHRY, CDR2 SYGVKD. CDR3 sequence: CAISPPRGARNYGYTF. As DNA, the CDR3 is TGTGCCATCAGTCCCCCACGGGGGGCGCGGAACTATGGCTACACCTTC.

CDR3 amino acids: CASSLVAGDAYEQFF. The CDR3 DNA is TGTGCCAGCAGCTTGGTTGCGGGGGACGCGTATGAGCAGTTCTTC. The chain recombines TRBV5-4 with TRBJ2-1; 7 bases line up with TRBD2. Germline V CDR1 and CDR2: SGHNT, YYREEE (reference sequence). CDR3 length: 15 residues. Trimming took 0 bases from V and 8 from J; bases not matched to a gene: 8.

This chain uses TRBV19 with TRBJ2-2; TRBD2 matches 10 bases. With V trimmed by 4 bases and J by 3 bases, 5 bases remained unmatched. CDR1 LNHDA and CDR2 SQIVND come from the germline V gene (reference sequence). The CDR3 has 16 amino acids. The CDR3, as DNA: TGTGCCAGTAGTAGGCTAGCGGGGGACTACACCGGGGAGCTGTTTTTT. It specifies CASSRLAGDYTGELFF.

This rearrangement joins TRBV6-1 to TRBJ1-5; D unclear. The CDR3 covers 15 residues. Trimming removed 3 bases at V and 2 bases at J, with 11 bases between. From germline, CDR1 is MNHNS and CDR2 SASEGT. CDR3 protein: CASSEASRGNQPQHF. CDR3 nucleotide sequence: TGTGCCAGCAGTGAGGCGTCCCGGGGCAATCAGCCCCAGCATTTT.

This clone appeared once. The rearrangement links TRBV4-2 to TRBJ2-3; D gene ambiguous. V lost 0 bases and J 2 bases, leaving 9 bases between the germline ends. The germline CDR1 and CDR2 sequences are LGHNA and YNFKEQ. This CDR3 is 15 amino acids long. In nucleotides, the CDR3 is TGTGCCAGCAGCCAAGATCTTATCTTCACAGATACGCAGTATTTT. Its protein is CASSQDLIFTDTQYF.

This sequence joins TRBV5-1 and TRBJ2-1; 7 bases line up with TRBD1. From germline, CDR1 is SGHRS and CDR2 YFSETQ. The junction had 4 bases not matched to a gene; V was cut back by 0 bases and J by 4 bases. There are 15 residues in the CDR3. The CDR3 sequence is CASSLGGTEYNEQFF. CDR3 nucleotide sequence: TGCGCCAGCAGCTTGGGTGGGACAGAATACAATGAGCAGTTCTTC.

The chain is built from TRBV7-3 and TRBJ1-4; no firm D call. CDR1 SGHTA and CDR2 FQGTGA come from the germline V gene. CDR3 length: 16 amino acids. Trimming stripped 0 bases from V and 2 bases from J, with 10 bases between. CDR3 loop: CASSLTLWPTNEKLFF. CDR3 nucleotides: TGTGCCAGCAGCTTAACGCTTTGGCCGACTAATGAAAAACTGTTTTTT.

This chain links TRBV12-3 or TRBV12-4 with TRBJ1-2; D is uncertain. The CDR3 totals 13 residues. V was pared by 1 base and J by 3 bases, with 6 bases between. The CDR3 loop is CASSLDLYYGYTF. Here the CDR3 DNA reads TGTGCCAGCAGTTTAGACTTATACTATGGCTACACCTTC.

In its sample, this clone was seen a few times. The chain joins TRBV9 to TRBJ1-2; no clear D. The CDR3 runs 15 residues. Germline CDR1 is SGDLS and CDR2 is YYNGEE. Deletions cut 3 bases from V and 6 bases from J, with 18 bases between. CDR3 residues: CASSANFLMEHGYTF. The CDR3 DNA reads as TGTGCCAGCAGCGCCAATTTCCTGATGGAGCATGGCTACACCTTC.

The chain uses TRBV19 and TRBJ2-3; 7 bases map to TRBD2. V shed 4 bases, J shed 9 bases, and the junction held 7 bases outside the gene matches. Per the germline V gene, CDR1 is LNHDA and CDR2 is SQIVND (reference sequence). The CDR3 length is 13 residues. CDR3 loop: CASSTQLALTQYF. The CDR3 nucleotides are TGTGCCAGTAGTACCCAACTAGCGTTGACGCAGTATTTT.

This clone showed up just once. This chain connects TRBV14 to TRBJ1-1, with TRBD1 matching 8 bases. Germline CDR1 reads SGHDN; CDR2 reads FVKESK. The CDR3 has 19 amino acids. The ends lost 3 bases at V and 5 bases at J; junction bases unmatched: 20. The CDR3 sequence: CASSQGLRGRGRLGTEAFF. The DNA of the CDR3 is TGTGCCAGCAGCCAGGGACTTAGGGGCAGGGGGCGCCTGGGGACTGAAGCTTTCTTT.

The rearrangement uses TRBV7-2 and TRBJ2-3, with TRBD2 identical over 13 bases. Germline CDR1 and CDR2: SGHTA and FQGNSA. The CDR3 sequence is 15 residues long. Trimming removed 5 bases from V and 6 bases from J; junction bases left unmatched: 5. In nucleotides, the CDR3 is TGTGCCAGCAGCCGGGGACTAGCGGGACCTGATACGCAGTATTTT. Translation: CASSRGLAGPDTQYF. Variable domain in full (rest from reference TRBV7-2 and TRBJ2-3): GAGVSQSPSNKVTEKGKDVELRCDPISGHTALYWYRQSLGQGLEFLIYFQGNSAPDKSGLPSDRFSAERTGGSVSTLTIQRTQQEDSAVYLCASSRGLAGPDTQYFGPGTRLTVL.

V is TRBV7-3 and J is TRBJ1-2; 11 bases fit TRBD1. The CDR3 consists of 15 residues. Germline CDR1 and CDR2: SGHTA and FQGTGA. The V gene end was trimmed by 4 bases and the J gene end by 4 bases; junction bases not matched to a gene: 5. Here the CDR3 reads CASSSGTGGVYGYTF. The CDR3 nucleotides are TGTGCCAGCAGCTCCGGGACAGGGGGTGTCTATGGCTACACCTTC.

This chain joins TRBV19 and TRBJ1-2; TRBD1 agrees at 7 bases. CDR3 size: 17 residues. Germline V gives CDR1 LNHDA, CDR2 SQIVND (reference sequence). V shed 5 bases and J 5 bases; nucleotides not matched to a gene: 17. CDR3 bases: TGTGCCAGTAGTTCGGGGCGACAGGGTGCGATGGGATATGGCTACACCTTC. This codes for CASSSGRQGAMGYGYTF.

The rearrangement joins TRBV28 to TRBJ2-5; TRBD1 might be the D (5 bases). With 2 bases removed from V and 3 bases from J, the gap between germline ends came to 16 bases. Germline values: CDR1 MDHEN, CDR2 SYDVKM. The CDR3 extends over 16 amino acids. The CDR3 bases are TGTGCCAGCAGTTTAAGGGGTCGTCTAATCGAAGAGACCCAGTACTTC. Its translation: CASSLRGRLIEETQYF.

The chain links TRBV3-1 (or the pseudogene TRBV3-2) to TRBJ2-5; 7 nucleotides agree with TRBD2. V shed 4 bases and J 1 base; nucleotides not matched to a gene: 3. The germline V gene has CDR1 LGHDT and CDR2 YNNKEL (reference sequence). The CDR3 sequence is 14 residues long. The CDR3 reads CASSLASGQETQYF. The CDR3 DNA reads TGTGCCAGCAGCCTAGCTAGCGGCCAAGAGACCCAGTACTTC.

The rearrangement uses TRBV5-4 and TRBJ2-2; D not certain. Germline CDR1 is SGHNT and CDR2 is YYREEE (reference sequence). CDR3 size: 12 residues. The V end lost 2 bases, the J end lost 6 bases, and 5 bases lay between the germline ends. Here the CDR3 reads CASSFSAGELFF. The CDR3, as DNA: TGTGCCAGCAGCTTCTCCGCCGGGGAGCTGTTTTTT. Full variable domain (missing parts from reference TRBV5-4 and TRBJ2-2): ETGVTQSPTHLIKTRGQQVTLRCSSQSGHNTVSWYQQALGQGPQFIFQYYREEENGRGNFPPRFSGLQFPNYSSELNVNALELDDSALYLCASSFSAGELFFGEGSRLTVL.